The next 18 T cell receptor beta chains were all read from a single sample in a study of blood T cell repertoires in COVID-19. TCRdb's table, derived via immunoSEQ multiplex PCR, lists solely in-frame clones and lacks some. The sample yields about 14,000 clones, around 83% seen once. Specimen: peripheral blood. Every receptor here comes from an elderly man with active or convalescent COVID-19.

The chain uses TRBV5-6 and TRBJ2-7; weak D call: TRBD2 (7 bases). Trimming removed 0 bases from V and 2 bases from J, with 15 bases in between. CDR1 SGHDT and CDR2 YYEEEE come from the germline V gene. The CDR3 has 16 residues. The CDR3 DNA reads TGTGCCAGCAGCTTGGGAAGTCGGGGGGCACCCTACGAGCAGTACTTC. Translating it yields CASSLGSRGAPYEQYF. Together with reference TRBV5-6 and TRBJ2-7, the CDR3 gives the full variable domain: DAGVTQSPTHLIKTRGQQVTLRCSPKSGHDTVSWYQQALGQGPQFIFQYYEEEERQRGNFPDRFSGHQFPNYSSELNVNALLLGDSALYLCASSLGSRGAPYEQYFGPGTRLTVT.

The V call is TRBV4-2, the J call TRBJ2-1; D perhaps matches TRBD1 (5 bases). Germline CDR1 and CDR2: LGHNA and YNFKEQ. The V end lost 4 bases, the J end lost 5 bases, and 18 bases lay between the germline ends. The CDR3 covers 16 residues. Here the CDR3 DNA reads TGTGCCAGCAGCCCCACCGAGTCAGGGTTCAACAATGAGCAGTTCTTC. It is translated as CASSPTESGFNNEQFF.

This chain connects TRBV13 to TRBJ1-6; the D is unclear. With 0 bases removed from V and 8 bases from J, the gap between germline ends came to 11 bases. The germline V gene encodes CDR1 PRHDT and CDR2 FYEKMQ (reference sequence). The CDR3 covers 15 residues. CDR3: CASSLGAGVYSPLHF. CDR3 DNA: TGTGCCAGCAGCTTAGGGGCCGGGGTTTATTCACCCCTCCACTTT.

The V and J genes are TRBV12-3 or TRBV12-4 and TRBJ2-2; D is unclear. This CDR3 comprises 12 residues. V was pared by 5 bases and J by 5 bases, with 6 bases between. The CDR3 region has the DNA TGTGCCAGCAGTCCCGAGACCGGGGAGCTGTTTTTT. Translating it yields CASSPETGELFF.

The V and J genes are TRBV4-2 and TRBJ2-7, with 8 nucleotides matching TRBD2. The germline V gene encodes CDR1 LGHNA and CDR2 YNFKEQ. The CDR3 covers 14 residues. J lost 6 bases, V lost 0 bases, and 4 bases had no gene match. The CDR3 DNA is TGTGCCAGCAGCCAAGAGGAGCGGGGGCGCGAGCAGTACTTC. Translating it yields CASSQEERGREQYF.

This chain uses TRBV30 with TRBJ2-1; TRBD1 agrees at 8 bases. J gave up 3 bases and V 1 base, and 17 bases lay outside the gene matches. This CDR3 spans 19 amino acids. Germline CDR1 reads GTSNPN; CDR2 reads SVGIG (reference sequence). Here the CDR3 reads CAWSAPWTGNEKLYNEQFF. CDR3 nucleotide sequence: TGTGCCTGGAGTGCCCCGTGGACAGGGAACGAAAAACTCTACAATGAGCAGTTCTTC.

The rearrangement joins TRBV6-5 to TRBJ1-5; D might be TRBD1 (6 bases). Trimming left V 8 bases short and J 9 bases short, with 20 bases between. Germline CDR1 and CDR2: MNHEY and SVGAGI. The CDR3 length is 14 residues. CDR3 nucleotides: TGTGCCAGCCGAAGACAGGCCGCCCAAGCGCCCCAGCATTTT. Its translation: CASRRQAAQAPQHF.

The rearrangement joins TRBV5-6 to TRBJ2-5, with 13 positions matching TRBD2. The germline CDR1 and CDR2 sequences are SGHDT and YYEEEE. V was pared by 3 bases and J by 5 bases, with 4 bases of the junction left unmatched. The CDR3 has 15 amino acids. CDR3 protein: CASSSLAGGRETQYF. As DNA, the CDR3 is TGTGCCAGCAGCTCACTAGCGGGGGGGCGCGAGACCCAGTACTTC.

This clone was seen just once. The genes are TRBV19 and TRBJ1-6; D not resolved. V gave up 4 bases and J gave up 9 bases, with 7 bases separating them. CDR1 is LNHDA and CDR2 is SQIVND in the germline V gene (reference sequence). The CDR3 spans 12 residues. DNA of the CDR3: TGTGCCAGTAGTAGCACAGTTTCACCCCTCCACTTT. This translates into CASSSTVSPLHF.

V is TRBV6-4 and J is TRBJ1-5, with TRBD1 matching over 7 bases. Germline CDR1 and CDR2: MRHNA and SNTAGT. J lost 1 base, V lost 2 bases, and 14 bases had no gene match. The CDR3 is made up of 19 amino acids. CDR3 sequence reads: CASSDTPGQTPESNQPQHF. In DNA, the CDR3 is TGTGCCAGCAGTGACACCCCGGGACAGACCCCGGAGAGCAATCAGCCCCAGCATTTT.

The V gene is TRBV19, the J gene TRBJ2-2; D gene ambiguous. With 2 bases removed from V and 0 bases from J, the gap between germline ends came to 7 bases. This CDR3 region has 15 residues. The germline CDR1 and CDR2 sequences are LNHDA and SQIVND (reference sequence). CDR3: CASSIYSSNTGELFF. In DNA, the CDR3 is TGTGCCAGTAGTATATACAGTTCGAACACCGGGGAGCTGTTTTTT.

This chain joins TRBV12-3 or TRBV12-4 and TRBJ1-3, with no clear D. The CDR3 loop spans 13 amino acids. Trimming pared 3 bases from V and 4 bases from J, leaving 7 bases between. CDR3 nucleotide sequence: TGTGCCAGCAGTTTGTCCAGGGGAAACACCATATATTTT. Its translation: CASSLSRGNTIYF.

The gene calls are TRBV2 and TRBJ1-6, with D unclear. V was cut by 4 bases and J by 10 bases, with 11 bases left in between. Germline V gene data show CDR1 as SNHLY and CDR2 as FYNNEI. The CDR3 is made up of 13 amino acids. This chain's CDR3 is CASSGVSQSPLHF. The CDR3 DNA reads TGTGCCAGCAGTGGGGTCTCACAGTCACCCCTCCACTTT.

The chain has TRBV12-3 or TRBV12-4 and TRBJ2-5; possible D gene TRBD2, 5 bases. This CDR3 is built from 13 residues. V was shortened by 5 bases and J by 5 bases, with 12 bases between the two germline ends. CDR3 protein: CASSVTSKETQYF. In DNA form, the CDR3 reads TGTGCCAGCAGTGTCACTAGTAAGGAGACCCAGTACTTC.

This chain uses TRBV9 with TRBJ2-5; 9 bases line up with TRBD1. Germline trimming cut 2 bases from V and 1 base from J; bases unmatched to any gene: 3. CDR3 length: 15 residues. CDR1 and CDR2 from the germline V gene are SGDLS and YYNGEE. CDR3 in amino acids: CASSVRDRAQETQYF. CDR3 sequence (DNA): TGTGCCAGCAGCGTCCGGGACAGGGCCCAAGAGACCCAGTACTTC.

The J gene is TRBJ1-3, the V gene TRBV30; D is undetermined. The V end lost 1 base, the J end lost 0 bases, and 10 bases lay between the germline ends. This CDR3 has 15 residues. CDR1 is GTSNPN and CDR2 is SVGIG in the germline V gene (reference sequence). CDR3 coding DNA: TGTGCCTGGAGTGGGGCAGGCTACTCTGGAAACACCATATATTTT. This translates into CAWSGAGYSGNTIYF.

The V and J genes are TRBV13 and TRBJ2-3; maybe TRBD2 (7 bases). The CDR3 is made up of 17 amino acids. CDR1 PRHDT and CDR2 FYEKMQ come from the germline V gene (reference sequence). The ends were cut back, 2 bases at V and 1 base at J, with 16 bases in the middle. DNA for the CDR3: TGTGCCAGCAGCTTACCCCGGGGGCGGGGGCGCACAGATACGCAGTATTTT. This gives the protein CASSLPRGRGRTDTQYF.

The V and J genes are TRBV28 and TRBJ1-2, with D perhaps matching TRBD1 (5 bases). CDR1 MDHEN and CDR2 SYDVKM come from the germline V gene. Trimming cost V 6 bases and J 0 bases, with 8 bases left between them. This CDR3 contains 13 residues. CDR3 sequence: CASRRDSNYGYTF. The CDR3 region has the DNA TGTGCCAGCAGGCGGGACTCTAACTATGGCTACACCTTC.